What follows describes a single T cell receptor beta chain. Its antigen is undetermined. A read error may account for a junction end that differs from germline. RNA transcripts gave rise to amplified TCR beta CDR3 regions. TCR CDR3 underwent first-round RT-PCR with the HTBI primer set. One entry per CDR3 protein results from TCRdb running MiXCR on the multiplex PCR reads. Of over 350,000 distinct CDR3 sequences listed, about 14% are singletons. The entry originates in a study of T cells in Graves' hyperthyroidism and ophthalmopathy. Broader study findings: Most thyroid clonotypes expanded above 0.001 were also detected in blood.

Exclusion criteria comprised uncontrolled infection, other autoimmune disease, pregnancy or lactation. The authors obtained PBMCs from about 9 ml of fresh peripheral blood. CDR1 is MNHEY and CDR2 is SVGAGI in the germline V gene. This CDR3 spans 17 amino acids. The sequence came from a man aged 45-65 years with Graves' ophthalmopathy. The chain links TRBV6-5 to TRBJ1-6; maybe TRBD1 (6 bases). Sequencing input: blood. The CDR3 is CASSYSSGGSYNSPLRF. DNA for the CDR3: TGTGCCAGCAGTTACTCGTCCGGGGGCTCCTATAATTCACCCCTCCGCTTT.